The 24 T cell receptor beta chains in this list originate from one sample, sequenced in a study of blood T cell repertoires in COVID-19. Assay used: immunoSEQ multiplex PCR; TCRdb lists only in-frame clones, some missing. The sample has about 150,000 clones; around 83% are singletons. Sequenced input: peripheral blood. The origin of the receptors is a woman in her fifties or sixties in a cohort sampled during active or convalescent COVID-19.

The rearrangement joins TRBV18 to TRBJ2-7, with 8 bases fitting TRBD1. The CDR3 loop spans 14 amino acids. Germline V lookup: CDR1 KGHSH, CDR2 LQKENI. J lost 2 bases, V lost 3 bases, and 3 bases had no gene match. The DNA of the CDR3 is TGTGCCAGCTCACCGAGACAGGGGACCTACGAGCAGTACTTC. Translation gives CASSPRQGTYEQYF. The entire variable domain, with the rest obtained from reference TRBV18 and TRBJ2-7, is as follows: NAGVMQNPRHLVRRRGQEARLRCSPMKGHSHVYWYRQLPEEGLKFMVYLQKENIIDESGMPKERFSAEFPKEGPSILRIQQVVRGDSAAYFCASSPRQGTYEQYFGPGTRLTVT.

The chain recombines TRBV20-1 with TRBJ1-6; D not resolved. V dropped 6 bases and J dropped 0 bases, with 9 bases sitting between them. The CDR3 sequence is 14 residues long. Germline assignment: CDR1 DFQATT and CDR2 SNEGSKA (reference sequence). In DNA, the CDR3 is TGCAGTGCCAGTCCGAGCTCCTATAATTCACCCCTCCACTTT. It encodes CSASPSSYNSPLHF.

The V gene is TRBV5-8, the J gene TRBJ1-2; perhaps TRBD1 as D (6 bases). V was clipped by 4 bases and J by 3 bases, with 22 bases between them. The CDR3 sequence is 17 residues long. Germline CDR1 SGHTS, CDR2 YDEGEE. The CDR3 nucleotides read TGTGCCAGCAGCCTCTCCCTTACAGGGATGGTTTACTATGGCTACACCTTC. It yields the protein CASSLSLTGMVYYGYTF. Full variable domain (missing parts from reference TRBV5-8 and TRBJ1-2): EAGVTQSPTHLIKTRGQQATLRCSPISGHTSVYWYQQALGLGLQFLLWYDEGEERNRGNFPPRFSGRQFPNYSSELNVNALELEDSALYLCASSLSLTGMVYYGYTFGSGTRLTVV.

This sequence joins TRBV12-5 and TRBJ1-3; no clear D. Germline V gives CDR1 LGHNT, CDR2 FRNRAP. The CDR3 loop spans 14 amino acids. Trimming cost V 7 bases and J 0 bases, with 10 bases left between them. In DNA form, the CDR3 reads TGTGCTAGTGCCTCGGGAGTCTCTGGAAACACCATATATTTT. Translating it yields CASASGVSGNTIYF.

The chain combines TRBV5-1 with TRBJ2-1; 8 positions agree with TRBD2. The V gene's germline CDR1 is SGHRS and CDR2 YFSETQ. The trim removed 0 bases at V and 4 bases at J, leaving 9 bases unmatched. The length of the CDR3 is 17 residues. Here the CDR3 DNA reads TGCGCCAGCAGCTTGGGTCCGGGGGGGTTCGTTTACAATGAGCAGTTCTTC. It yields the protein CASSLGPGGFVYNEQFF. Based on the CDR3 plus reference TRBV5-1 and TRBJ2-1, the full variable domain is KAGVTQTPRYLIKTRGQQVTLSCSPISGHRSVSWYQQTPGQGLQFLFEYFSETQRNKGNFPGRFSGRQFSNSRSEMNVSTLELGDSALYLCASSLGPGGFVYNEQFFGPGTRLTVL.

This clone was found once. As DNA, the CDR3 is TGTGCCAGCATCAGGAATGGAAACACCATATATTTT. Encoded protein: CASIRNGNTIYF. This chain connects TRBV6-5 to TRBJ1-3, with D unclear. The CDR3 spans 12 residues. V lost 7 bases and J 3 bases, leaving 7 bases between the germline ends. Germline V gene data show CDR1 as MNHEY and CDR2 as SVGAGI.

The V and J genes are TRBV2 and TRBJ1-5; TRBD1 is a possible D gene (6 bases). The V end lost 6 bases, the J end lost 6 bases, and 12 bases lay between the germline ends. This CDR3 region has 13 residues. Germline assignment: CDR1 SNHLY and CDR2 FYNNEI. The DNA for the CDR3 is TGTGCCAGCAGCGGACAGACTGGTCAGCCCCAGCATTTT. This translates into CASSGQTGQPQHF.

This chain joins TRBV2 and TRBJ2-3; 10 bases map to TRBD2. The CDR3 covers 17 residues. After removal of 0 bases from V and 7 bases from J, the junction contained 10 bases not matched to a gene. The V gene's germline CDR1 is SNHLY and CDR2 FYNNEI. As DNA, the CDR3 is TGTGCCAGCAGTGAAGCGCGTGGTCTAGCGGGGGCAAATACGCAGTATTTT. Protein: CASSEARGLAGANTQYF.

The J gene is TRBJ1-5, the V gene TRBV9; D ambiguous. V was clipped by 0 bases and J by 5 bases, with 12 bases between them. This CDR3 comprises 15 residues. Germline-derived CDR1 and CDR2 are SGDLS and YYNGEE. The CDR3 coding sequence is TGTGCCAGCAGCGTAGAACCGGGGAGAGATCAGCCCCAGCATTTT. This translates into CASSVEPGRDQPQHF.

The chain employs TRBV7-9 and TRBJ1-2; TRBD1 agrees at 8 bases. This CDR3 has 18 amino acids. The ends lost 4 bases at V and 6 bases at J; junction bases unmatched: 19. Germline values: CDR1 SEHNR, CDR2 FQNEAQ (reference sequence). The chain's CDR3 is CASSSKPSTGAPVHGYTF. CDR3 coding DNA: TGTGCCAGCAGCTCAAAACCCTCGACAGGGGCGCCAGTCCATGGCTACACCTTC.

This clone was seen once. The chain uses TRBV29-1 and TRBJ1-1; TRBD1 matches 8 bases. The V gene end was trimmed by 7 bases and the J gene end by 7 bases; junction bases not matched to a gene: 11. The CDR3 is 13 amino acids. CDR1 and CDR2 from the germline V gene are SQVTM and ANQGSEA. Written as DNA, the CDR3 is TGCAGCGCAAGACAGGGGTGGGCAGATGAAGCTTTCTTT. Amino acids: CSARQGWADEAFF.

The V and J genes are TRBV19 and TRBJ1-1, with D hard to call. Germline values: CDR1 LNHDA, CDR2 SQIVND (reference sequence). V was cut by 0 bases and J by 3 bases, with 14 bases left in between. This CDR3 is 16 amino acids long. In DNA form, the CDR3 reads TGTGCCAGTAGTATAGATTTCACGAATGGGCACACTGAAGCTTTCTTT. Encoded protein: CASSIDFTNGHTEAFF.

This clone was picked up a small number of times. This sequence joins TRBV19 and TRBJ2-6; 7 nucleotides match TRBD1. V trimming: 3 bases; J trimming: 0 bases; junction bases outside the gene matches: 8. The CDR3 is 18 residues long. The V gene's germline CDR1 is LNHDA and CDR2 SQIVND (reference sequence). The CDR3, as DNA: TGTGCCAGTAGTATTGGATTGGGACAGTCCTCTGGGGCCAACGTCCTGACTTTC. Amino acid sequence: CASSIGLGQSSGANVLTF.

J is TRBJ1-4 and V is TRBV6-5, with TRBD1 identical over 7 bases. V lost 8 bases and J lost 8; bases outside the gene matches: 14. The CDR3 totals 15 residues. Germline values: CDR1 MNHEY, CDR2 SVGAGI. The CDR3 DNA reads as TGTGCCAGCCGACGCTCACAGGGGCAGGGGGAAAAACTGTTTTTT. Translating it yields CASRRSQGQGEKLFF.

The J gene is TRBJ2-1, the V gene TRBV6-2 or TRBV6-3, with D perhaps TRBD2 (6 bases). Germline CDR1 and CDR2: MNHEY and SVGEGT. This CDR3 spans 16 amino acids. Trimming stripped 2 bases from V and 0 bases from J, with 11 bases between. The CDR3 nucleotides read TGTGCCAGCAGTTACCAGGACTACTACTCCTACAATGAGCAGTTCTTC. This translates into CASSYQDYYSYNEQFF.

V gene TRBV6-5 combines with J gene TRBJ1-6, with 9 bases aligning to TRBD1. Unmatched junction bases numbered 6, after V lost 6 bases and J lost 6 bases. This CDR3 has 15 amino acids. Germline assignment: CDR1 MNHEY and CDR2 SVGAGI. The CDR3 coding sequence is TGTGCCAGCAGCCGGGACAGGGTGCTTAATTCACCCCTCCACTTT. Its translation is CASSRDRVLNSPLHF.

The gene calls are TRBV12-3 or TRBV12-4 and TRBJ2-7, with D perhaps matching TRBD2 (6 bases). V lost 9 bases, J lost 2 bases, and 14 bases lay in between. This CDR3 is 13 amino acids long. The CDR3 DNA reads as TGTGCCAGTGGCGGGACCACCCCCTACGAGCAGTACTTC. Protein sequence: CASGGTTPYEQYF.

The chain uses TRBV5-6 and TRBJ2-3; 8 bases are a match to TRBD2. This CDR3 has 15 amino acids. Germline CDR1 reads SGHDT; CDR2 reads YYEEEE. V was pared by 2 bases and J by 0 bases, with 2 bases of the junction left unmatched. CDR3 region: CASSFRGGSTDTQYF. For the CDR3, the DNA is TGTGCCAGCAGCTTCCGCGGGGGGAGCACAGATACGCAGTATTTT.

This clone was detected only a few times. The chain employs TRBV7-2 and TRBJ2-3; the match to TRBD2 covers 11 bases. The V segment lost 6 bases and the J segment 2 bases; nucleotides outside the gene matches: 7. Germline V CDR1 and CDR2: SGHTA, FQGNSA. The CDR3 has 16 amino acids. The CDR3 sequence is CASREPGLADTDTQYF. CDR3 DNA: TGTGCCAGCAGAGAACCGGGACTAGCGGACACAGATACGCAGTATTTT.

This chain uses TRBV7-9 with TRBJ1-6, with 10 positions matching TRBD1. This CDR3 is 16 amino acids long. CDR1 is SEHNR and CDR2 is FQNEAQ in the germline V gene (reference sequence). V shed 3 bases, J shed 8 bases, and the junction held 7 bases outside the gene matches. In nucleotides, the CDR3 is TGTGCCAGCAGCTTTTATAGGACAGGGGGGCATTCACCCCTCCACTTT. This translates into CASSFYRTGGHSPLHF.

This sequence joins TRBV3-1 (or the pseudogene TRBV3-2) and TRBJ1-1; a possible D gene is TRBD1 (5 bases). The CDR3 covers 14 residues. Germline assignment: CDR1 LGHDT and CDR2 YNNKEL (reference sequence). Trimming took off 0 bases at V and 12 bases at J, with 17 bases between the two ends. This CDR3 is CASSQEGGTEGTFF. The DNA of the CDR3 is TGTGCCAGCAGCCAAGAGGGCGGGACTGAAGGTACTTTCTTT.

The chain couples TRBV5-1 to TRBJ1-5, with D possibly matching TRBD1 (5 bases). Between the trimmed V and J ends, which lost 4 bases and 2 bases, there was a span of 13 bases. From germline, CDR1 is SGHRS and CDR2 YFSETQ. This CDR3 is 15 amino acids long. CDR3: CASSRGGSGNQPQHF. Here the CDR3 DNA reads TGCGCCAGCAGCCGGGGGGGATCGGGCAATCAGCCCCAGCATTTT.

The chain employs TRBV29-1 and TRBJ1-2; D may be TRBD1 (5 bases). CDR3 length equals 12 residues. V was clipped by 4 bases and J by 5 bases, with 11 bases between them. CDR1 is SQVTM and CDR2 is ANQGSEA in the germline V gene. CDR3 amino acids: CSVVGDGYGYTF. For the CDR3, the DNA is TGCAGCGTTGTAGGGGATGGGTATGGCTACACCTTC. The full variable domain, completed using reference TRBV29-1 and TRBJ1-2, is SAVISQKPSRDICQRGTSLTIQCQVDSQVTMMFWYRQQPGQSLTLIATANQGSEATYESGFVIDKFPISRPNLTFSTLTVSNMSPEDSSIYLCSVVGDGYGYTFGSGTRLTVV.

The V and J genes are TRBV3-1 (or the pseudogene TRBV3-2) and TRBJ1-2, with D possibly being TRBD1 (5 bases). Deletions cut 3 bases from V and 4 bases from J, with 12 bases between. This CDR3 has 14 amino acids. The germline V gene has CDR1 LGHDT and CDR2 YNNKEL (reference sequence). CDR3 in amino acids: CASSQGLVSYGYTF. The CDR3 DNA follows: TGTGCCAGCAGCCAGGGGCTAGTGTCCTATGGCTACACCTTC.